This T cell receptor beta chain came from a study of regulatory T cells in long-lasting Graves disease (dated by TCRdb to about 2021). In the study overall: Persistent Graves' disease was defined as persistently positive TSH receptor autoantibodies together with antithyroid drug treatment for over 5 years. This study used TCR sequencing and RNA sequencing of peripheral blood to compare persistent Graves' disease patients against newly diagnosed Graves' disease patients. The study was conducted in China and was registered as a clinical trial. A total of about 35 samples underwent TCR sequencing, from roughly 13 patients with persistent Graves' disease and about 20 patients with newly diagnosed Graves' disease. On average, persistent Graves' disease patients in the clinical cohort had been on antithyroid drugs for eight to twelve years.

Points on this clonotype: Its antigen is not yet known. Per-nucleotide qualities are absent, and no much larger clonotype sits a single base away.

This sample's time point label indicates: persistent/refractory GD, antithyroid drugs over 5 years with positive TRAb. For both TCR sequencing and RNA sequencing, RNA was extracted from PBMCs in TRIzol. The diagnosis of Graves' disease followed American Thyroid Association guidelines. Recruitment of patients was carried out at an endocrinology department in Xi'an, China. Each patient gave approximately 8.8 milliliters of peripheral blood, collected in an EDTA anticoagulant tube. PBMCs were isolated by Ficoll Paque Plus density gradient separation without further T cell sorting. RNA quality was checked with an Agilent 2100 Bioanalyzer and agarose gel, and concentration with a NanoDrop 2000. The research as a whole found: The small sample size was acknowledged by the authors as a limitation that may reduce accuracy. Peripheral blood alone was examined, since thyroid tissue, which constituted the primary lesion, could not be accessed. Sequencing and analysis were limited to the TCR beta chain. Compared with newly diagnosed patients, persistent Graves' disease patients had lower TCR Shannon entropy and fewer highly expanded clones, which suggests clonal expansion. A larger number of public clonotypes was shared among persistent patients (fewer than 3,000) than among newly diagnosed patients (more than 850). Preferential use of TRBV28, TRBJ1-2 and TRBJ2-5 was observed in persistent disease, whereas TRBV20-1 and TRBJ2-1 were favored in newly diagnosed disease.

The cysteine opens and the phenylalanine closes a CDR3 of 16 amino acids. Of all the DNA, just the CDR3 is kept, 48 bases in frame from base 1. CDR1 and CDR2, per the germline V gene (reference sequence), are SEHNR and FQNEAQ. Trimming takes 0 bases from V and 8 bases from J, and the germline ends sit 16 bases apart. Libraries were prepared through multiplex PCR. Sequencing was carried out with an Illumina HiSeq 4000. CDR3 regions were amplified by Arm-PCR with iRepertoire HTBI primers to construct TCR beta libraries. PCR products were gel purified before sequencing. On the study's bioinformatics: Gene usage analysis of CDR3 amino acid clonotypes relied on the 62 TRBV and 14 TRBJ segments identified across samples. Filtered high-quality paired reads were merged into contigs using COPE and FqMerger. BLAST was used to align contigs to the IMGT TRBV, TRBD and TRBJ reference genes, and CDR3 was defined following IMGT. Clonotypes above 0.1% frequency were classified as highly expanded clones. Shannon entropy served as the measure of repertoire diversity, while the Gini coefficient captured V-J evenness. Public clonotypes were defined as clonotypes shared by more than one individual. TCRdb cleaned the public reads at Q25 with fastp, built clones with MiXCR and kept in-frame beta chains. Each entry is one CDR3 protein sequence, shown with its most common DNA and genes. TCRdb assigned the V and J calls; the authors' analysis was not used. This sample holds some 280,000 distinct CDR3 sequences; 20% to 25% were observed only once. The top ten clonotypes cover roughly three fifths of the sample.

Source: peripheral blood mononuclear cells (PBMCs), taken when the disease was refractory, from a patient treated with antithyroid drugs. The clonotype comes from a female donor with Graves disease. The receptor chain draws on TRBV7-9 and TRBJ1-4, and the D gene may be TRBD1, 5 bases matching. CDR3 reads: CASSLALRGESEKLFF. The DNA sequence reads TGTGCCAGCAGCTTAGCCTTAAGAGGGGAGAGCGAAAAACTGTTTTTT.